This T cell receptor (beta chain) comes out of a study of T cells after posttransplantation cyclophosphamide. Broader study findings: Tissue-infiltrating T cells from skin or gut overlapped little with blood T cells. Later blood repertoires were often dominated by clones from the donor CD8+ memory compartment. After PTCy, TRB diversity resembled that of CNI/methotrexate controls.

This clone has at least ten counts. What it recognizes is unknown. V dropped 5 bases and J dropped 0 bases, with 12 bases sitting between them. The V gene's germline CDR1 is MNHEY and CDR2 SMNVEV (reference sequence). The CDR3 extends over 15 amino acids. This related bone marrow graft donor gave peripheral blood on the day of marrow donation. Repertoires were generated with immunoSEQ multiplex PCR, while TCRdb's copy carries only in-frame clones and drops some. The data show some 43,000 clones, none appearing only once, with 2.2% held by the ten largest. The sequence came from a man aged 40-49 years in good health, CMV-negative, and a related stem cell transplant donor. The chain links TRBV27 to TRBJ2-3; D is uncertain. The specimen was PBMCs. CDR3 amino acids: CASSPTTSSTDTQYF. CDR3 in DNA: TGTGCCAGCAGTCCCACAACGTCTAGCACAGATACGCAGTATTTT.